The rows below give T cell receptor beta chains drawn from one sample of a study of T cells in Graves' hyperthyroidism and ophthalmopathy. TCRdb redid the calling of the multiplex PCR reads with MiXCR, one entry per CDR3 protein. The sample has hundreds of thousands of distinct CDR3 sequences, about 35% seen once. Specimen: blood. These receptors originate from a woman aged 40-49 years with Graves' hyperthyroidism. Each CDR3 is given with its conserved first and last residue. D genes are given only for firm matches. Some rows mark clone size as missing; the rest say once, few, many or name a class of expanded clone.

NA,TRBJ1-2,TRBV11-2,NA,CASSPRGGTYDYTF,TGTGCCAGCAGCCCCCGGGGGGGGACCTATGACTACACCTTC
many,TRBJ2-5,TRBV12-5,TRBD1,CASASGTGVETQYF,TGTGCTTCTGCATCCGGGACAGGGGTGGAGACCCAGTACTTC
few,TRBJ1-1,TRBV6-5,NA,CASSYLINTEAFF,TGTGCCAGCAGTTACTTGATTAACACTGAAGCTTTCTTT
many,TRBJ2-5,TRBV20-1,NA,CSAGPGLLQETQYF,TGCAGTGCTGGACCGGGACTCCTCCAAGAGACCCAGTACTTC
NA,TRBJ1-2,TRBV7-2,TRBD1,CASSSGPGQLHGYTF,TGTGCCAGCAGCTCCGGCCCGGGACAGCTACATGGCTACACCTTC
few,TRBJ1-4,TRBV7-2,NA,CASKPGPDFGEKLFF,TGTGCCAGCAAGCCCGGGCCCGACTTTGGTGAAAAACTGTTTTTT
NA,TRBJ1-1,TRBV25-1,NA,CATGPLGTARAFF,TGTGCCACCGGGCCGCTTGGGACGGCTCGGGCTTTCTTT
NA,TRBJ1-5,TRBV20-1,TRBD1,CSARGGQFNQPQHF,TGCAGTGCTAGAGGGGGACAGTTCAATCAGCCCCAGCATTTT
many,TRBJ1-1,TRBV7-2,TRBD1,CASSPRMAGGNTEAFF,TGTGCCAGCAGCCCCAGGATGGCAGGGGGGAACACTGAAGCTTTCTTT
many,TRBJ1-1,TRBV10-3,NA,CAISQGEVAEAFF,TGTGCCATCAGTCAGGGCGAGGTGGCTGAAGCTTTCTTT
many,TRBJ1-2,TRBV7-2,NA,CASSSGAQGSSGYTF,TGTGCCAGCAGCTCCGGGGCCCAGGGATCTTCTGGCTACACCTTC
few,TRBJ1-3,TRBV5-5,TRBD1,CASSFRQGLSGNTIYF,TGTGCCAGCAGCTTCCGACAGGGATTATCTGGAAACACCATATATTTT
many,TRBJ2-7,TRBV7-2,TRBD1,CASSADRGIYEQYF,TGTGCCAGCAGTGCCGACAGGGGGATCTACGAGCAGTACTTC
many,TRBJ1-3,TRBV7-8,NA,CASSLVANGNTIYF,TGTGCCAGCAGCTTAGTGGCTAACGGAAACACCATATATTTT
NA,TRBJ2-2,TRBV29-1,NA,CSSQHKTGELFF,TGCAGCAGTCAACACAAGACCGGGGAGCTGTTTTTT